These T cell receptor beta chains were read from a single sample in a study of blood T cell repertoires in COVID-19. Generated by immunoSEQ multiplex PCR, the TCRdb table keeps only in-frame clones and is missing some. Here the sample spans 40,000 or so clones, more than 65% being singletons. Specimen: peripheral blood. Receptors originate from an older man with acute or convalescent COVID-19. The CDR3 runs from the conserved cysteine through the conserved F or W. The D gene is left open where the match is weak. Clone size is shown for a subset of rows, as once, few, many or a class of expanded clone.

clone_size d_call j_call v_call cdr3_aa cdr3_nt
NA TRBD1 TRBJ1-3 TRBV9 CASSVGQGEAGNTIYF TGTGCCAGCAGCGTGGGACAGGGGGAAGCTGGAAACACCATATATTTT
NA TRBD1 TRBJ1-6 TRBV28 CASKETGLSYNSPLHF TGTGCCAGCAAGGAGACAGGGCTGTCCTATAATTCACCCCTCCACTTT
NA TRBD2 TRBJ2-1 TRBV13 CASSLESGTSGYNEQFF TGTGCCAGCAGCTTAGAAAGCGGGACTAGCGGATACAATGAGCAGTTCTTC
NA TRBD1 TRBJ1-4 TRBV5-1 CASSLTGDVANEKLFF TGCGCCAGCAGCCTGACAGGGGACGTAGCTAATGAAAAACTGTTTTTT
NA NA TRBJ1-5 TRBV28 CASGWGEGRVQPQHF TGTGCCAGCGGTTGGGGGGAAGGTCGAGTTCAGCCCCAGCATTTT
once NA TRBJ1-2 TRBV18 CASSPSSRRGYTF TGTGCCAGCTCACCTTCCTCCCGGCGGGGCTACACCTTC
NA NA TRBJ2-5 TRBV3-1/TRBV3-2 CASSQRQGGETQYF TGTGCCAGCAGCCAACGACAGGGAGGAGAGACCCAGTACTTC
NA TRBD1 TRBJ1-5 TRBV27 CASSQGAPRGSQPQHF TGTGCCAGCAGTCAGGGGGCGCCTAGGGGTAGTCAGCCCCAGCATTTT
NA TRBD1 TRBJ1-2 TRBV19 CASSPLPGGGDYGYTF TGTGCCAGTAGCCCCCTACCAGGGGGAGGCGACTATGGCTACACCTTC
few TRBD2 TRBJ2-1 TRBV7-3 CASSLTPTSSGEQFF TGTGCCAGCAGCTTAACCCCGACTAGCTCGGGTGAGCAGTTCTTC
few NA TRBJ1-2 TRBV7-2 CASSSEDTSYGYTF TGTGCCAGCAGCTCAGAGGACACTTCGTATGGCTACACCTTC
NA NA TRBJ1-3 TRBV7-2 CASSLDRTPGNTIYF TGTGCCAGCAGCTTAGACCGGACACCTGGAAACACCATATATTTT
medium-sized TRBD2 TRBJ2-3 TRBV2 CASRGSGRGTDTQYF TGTGCCAGCAGAGGTAGCGGGAGGGGCACAGATACGCAGTATTTT
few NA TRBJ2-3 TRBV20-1 CSASVVGGSTDTQYF TGCAGTGCTAGTGTGGTAGGGGGAAGCACAGATACGCAGTATTTT
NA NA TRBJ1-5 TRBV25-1 CASSVTGSNQPQHF TGTGCCAGCAGTGTGACAGGTAGCAATCAGCCCCAGCATTTT
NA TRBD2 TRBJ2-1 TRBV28 CASSLPTSGSYEQFF TGTGCCAGCAGTTTACCTACTAGCGGGAGCTATGAGCAGTTCTTC
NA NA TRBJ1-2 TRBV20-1 CSAARKLGYTF TGCAGTGCTGCCCGAAAGCTGGGCTACACCTTC
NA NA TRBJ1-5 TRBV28 CASSLSGFGNQPQHF TGTGCCAGCAGTTTATCAGGGTTCGGCAATCAGCCCCAGCATTTT
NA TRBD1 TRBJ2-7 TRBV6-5 CASSFPRQGGDEQYF TGTGCCAGCAGTTTCCCCCGACAGGGCGGCGACGAGCAGTACTTC
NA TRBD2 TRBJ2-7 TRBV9 CASSELAGSYEQYF TGTGCCAGCAGCGAACTAGCGGGGTCCTACGAGCAGTACTTC
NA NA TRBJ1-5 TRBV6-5 CASSYSSGVNQPQHF TGTGCCAGCAGTTACTCTTCAGGGGTCAATCAGCCCCAGCATTTT
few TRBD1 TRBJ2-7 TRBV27 CASSTTGFEQYF TGTGCCAGCAGTACGACAGGGTTCGAGCAGTACTTC
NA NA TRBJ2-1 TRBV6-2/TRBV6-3 CASSYQGGRGSPGLGLNEQFF TGTGCCAGCAGTTACCAGGGGGGGCGCGGATCTCCGGGACTAGGGCTAAATGAGCAGTTCTTC
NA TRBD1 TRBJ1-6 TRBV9 CASSVAPVGTGGSPLHF TGTGCCAGCAGCGTCGCCCCGGTAGGGACAGGTGGTTCACCCCTCCACTTT
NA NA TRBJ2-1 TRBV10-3 CAISRTLGGHNEQFF TGTGCCATCAGTAGGACCCTTGGGGGCCACAATGAGCAGTTCTTC
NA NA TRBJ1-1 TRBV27 CASTRTQGNTEAFF TGTGCCAGCACCCGGACCCAGGGGAACACTGAAGCTTTCTTT
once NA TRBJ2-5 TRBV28 CASSPHGTQYF TGTGCCAGCAGCCCCCACGGGACCCAGTACTTC
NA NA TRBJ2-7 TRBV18 CASSPRQDSYEQYF TGTGCCAGCTCACCCCGACAGGACTCCTACGAGCAGTACTTC
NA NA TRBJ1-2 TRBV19 CASRIGGGYTF TGTGCCAGTAGGATCGGAGGGGGCTACACCTTC
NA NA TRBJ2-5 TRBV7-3 CASSLTYQETQYF TGTGCCAGCAGCTTAACCTACCAAGAGACCCAGTACTTC
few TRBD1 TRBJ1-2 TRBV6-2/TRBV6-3 CASSPLRTGGAATYGYTF TGTGCCAGCAGTCCCCTCCGGACAGGGGGTGCGGCTACCTATGGCTACACCTTC
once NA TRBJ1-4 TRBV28 CASSSTYGRSGEKLFF TGTGCCAGCAGTTCCACCTACGGGAGGAGTGGTGAAAAACTGTTTTTT
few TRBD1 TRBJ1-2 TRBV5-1 CASSLTGGANYGYTF TGCGCCAGCAGCTTGACAGGGGGAGCTAACTATGGCTACACCTTC
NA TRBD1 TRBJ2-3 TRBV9 CASSLLTGGNADTQYF TGTGCCAGCAGCCTATTAACAGGGGGTAACGCAGATACGCAGTATTTT
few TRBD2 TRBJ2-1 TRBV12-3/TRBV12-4 CASSRGLAGEQFF TGTGCCAGCAGCCGCGGACTAGCGGGTGAGCAGTTCTTC
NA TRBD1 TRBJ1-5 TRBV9 CACGQGRTYSNQPQHF TGTGCCTGCGGACAGGGCAGAACTTATAGCAATCAGCCCCAGCATTTT
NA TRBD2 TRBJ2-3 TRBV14 CASSQASGTSGMYTQYF TGTGCCAGCAGCCAGGCCTCAGGGACTAGCGGAATGTATACGCAGTATTTT
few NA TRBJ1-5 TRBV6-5 CASMALLGGGQPQHF TGTGCCAGCATGGCCCTTTTAGGCGGGGGGCAGCCCCAGCATTTT
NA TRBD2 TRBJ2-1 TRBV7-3 CASSFGLEAYNEQFF TGTGCCAGCAGCTTCGGACTAGAGGCCTACAATGAGCAGTTCTTC
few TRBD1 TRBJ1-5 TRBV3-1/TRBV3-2 CASSQETGGSNQPQHF TGTGCCAGCAGCCAAGAGACAGGGGGGAGCAATCAGCCCCAGCATTTT
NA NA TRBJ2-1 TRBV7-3 CASRFSGTNEQFF TGTGCCAGCAGGTTTAGCGGAACCAATGAGCAGTTCTTC
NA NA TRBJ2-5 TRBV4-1 CASSPQHSFRETQYF TGCGCCAGCAGCCCCCAGCATAGCTTTCGCGAGACCCAGTACTTC
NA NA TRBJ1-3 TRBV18 CASSPSTGAGNTIYF TGTGCCAGCTCGCCCTCTACGGGGGCTGGAAACACCATATATTTT
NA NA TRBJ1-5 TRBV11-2 CASSPGGGLQPQHF TGTGCCAGCAGCCCCGGGGGGGGTCTTCAGCCCCAGCATTTT